A single sample gave rise to the 26 T cell receptor beta chains below, sequenced in a study of cytomegalovirus exposure and HLA in healthy donors (dated by TCRdb to about 2017). The library was made by the immunoSEQ multiplex PCR assay. For the multiplex PCR, a mixture combining 60 forward primers for TCR Vbeta segments and 13 reverse primers for TCR Jbeta segments was used. The immuneACCESS repertoire file appears here via TCRdb, limited to in-frame rearrangements. These files lack a portion of the clones; in checked studies, under half of the deficit traces to unresolved V genes, and the cause of the others is not known. This sample lists about 35,000 clones; approximately 80% were detected once. Of the sample, roughly 6% falls within the top ten clones. The sample comprised PBMCs. The receptors stem from a male donor in good health and CMV-seronegative.

This chain links TRBV10-1 with TRBJ1-6, with a weak D call TRBD1 (6 bases). With 11 bases removed from V and 2 bases from J, the gap between germline ends came to 16 bases. Germline V gene data show CDR1 as WNHNN and CDR2 as SYGVQD (reference sequence). The CDR3 has 15 amino acids. CDR3 loop: CAGPEGDTYNSPLHF. As DNA, the CDR3 is TGCGCCGGGCCCGAGGGGGATACCTATAATTCACCCCTCCACTTT.

The chain uses TRBV10-3 and TRBJ2-7; perhaps TRBD2 as D (6 bases). Per germline, CDR1 ENHRY and CDR2 SYGVKD. This CDR3 has 14 amino acids. The ends were cut back, 0 bases at V and 0 bases at J, with 6 bases in the middle. Written as DNA, the CDR3 is TGTGCCATCAGTGAGTCTAGCGGCTCCTACGAGCAGTACTTC. Amino acid sequence: CAISESSGSYEQYF.

The chain uses TRBV30 and TRBJ1-1; unclear D gene. The V gene's germline CDR1 is GTSNPN and CDR2 SVGIG (reference sequence). This CDR3 contains 12 residues. The ends were cut back, 2 bases at V and 1 base at J, with 5 bases in the middle. In DNA form, the CDR3 reads TGTGCCTGGAGTTCCGGGAACACTGAAGCTTTCTTT. Protein sequence: CAWSSGNTEAFF.

The chain recombines TRBV7-9 with TRBJ2-1; 7 bases are a match to TRBD2. Germline loops: CDR1 SEHNR, CDR2 FQNEAQ (reference sequence). This CDR3 contains 14 residues. V trimming: 4 bases; J trimming: 6 bases; junction bases outside the gene matches: 6. The CDR3: CASSSGGIPNEQFF. The CDR3 DNA reads as TGTGCCAGCAGCTCCGGGGGGATCCCCAATGAGCAGTTCTTC.

This clone has a handful of counts. The V and J genes are TRBV4-2 and TRBJ1-2, with TRBD1 matching over 12 bases. Germline V gene data show CDR1 as LGHNA and CDR2 as YNFKEQ. Trimming took 0 bases from V and 1 from J; bases not matched to a gene: 3. The CDR3 sequence is 17 residues long. The CDR3 bases are TGTGCCAGCAGCCAAGAGGGACAGGGGGCCCTTAACTATGGCTACACCTTC. Amino acid sequence: CASSQEGQGALNYGYTF.

This sequence joins TRBV25-1 and TRBJ2-3; TRBD2 matches at 10 bases. The CDR3 totals 13 residues. The V gene end was trimmed by 9 bases and the J gene end by 2 bases; junction bases not matched to a gene: 2. CDR1 is MGHDK and CDR2 is SYGVNS in the germline V gene. DNA of the CDR3: TGTGCCAGTAGCGGGGGGCCCACAGATACGCAGTATTTT. Protein product: CASSGGPTDTQYF.

This chain links TRBV4-2 with TRBJ2-7, with unresolved D. Looked up from germline, CDR1 is LGHNA and CDR2 is YNFKEQ. The CDR3 has 15 residues. Deletions cut 4 bases from V and 1 base from J, with 14 bases between. CDR3 region: CASSPYNELSYEQYF. The CDR3 nucleotides read TGTGCCAGCAGCCCTTATAACGAACTATCCTACGAGCAGTACTTC.

This chain joins TRBV29-1 and TRBJ1-1; D not resolved. Germline CDR1 reads SQVTM; CDR2 reads ANQGSEA. The V gene lost 7 bases and the J gene lost 1 base, with 7 bases spanning the gap. There are 11 residues in the CDR3. The CDR3 nucleotides are TGCAGCGCCTTTTCGAACACTGAAGCTTTCTTT. Its protein product is CSAFSNTEAFF.

V is TRBV6-1 and J is TRBJ2-7; 7 nucleotides match TRBD1. V was pared by 11 bases and J by 0 bases, with 10 bases of the junction left unmatched. Per the germline V gene, CDR1 is MNHNS and CDR2 is SASEGT. This CDR3 contains 14 residues. The CDR3, as DNA: TGTGCCTCGGCCCGAGACAGGGTCTCCTACGAGCAGTACTTC. Protein sequence: CASARDRVSYEQYF.

This chain uses TRBV5-1 with TRBJ1-1, with TRBD1 matching over 7 bases. Per germline, CDR1 SGHRS and CDR2 YFSETQ. Germline trimming cut 2 bases from V and 1 base from J; bases unmatched to any gene: 8. There are 16 residues in the CDR3. CDR3: CASSLSGGGGNTEAFF. The CDR3 DNA reads TGCGCCAGCAGCTTATCGGGAGGGGGCGGGAACACTGAAGCTTTCTTT.

The CDR3 DNA reads as TGCGCCAGCAGCTTGGGCAGATACACCACCCGCATGAACACTGAAGCTTTCTTT. Translated: CASSLGRYTTRMNTEAFF. V is TRBV5-1 and J is TRBJ1-1; D remains unclear. The V gene's germline CDR1 is SGHRS and CDR2 YFSETQ. V dropped 0 bases and J dropped 0 bases, with 18 bases sitting between them. This CDR3 spans 18 amino acids.

The rearrangement uses TRBV5-4 and TRBJ1-6, with D perhaps matching TRBD1 (6 bases). There are 15 residues in the CDR3. CDR1 is SGHNT and CDR2 is YYREEE in the germline V gene (reference sequence). Trimming took 4 bases from V and 6 from J, leaving 14 bases between them. As DNA, the CDR3 is TGTGCCAGCAGCGGCGAGACAGGCCCTAATTCACCCCTCCACTTT. This encodes CASSGETGPNSPLHF.

The V and J genes are TRBV11-1 and TRBJ2-1; a possible D gene is TRBD2 (5 bases). CDR3 length: 16 amino acids. From germline, CDR1 is SGHAT and CDR2 FQDESV (reference sequence). V was clipped by 2 bases and J by 0 bases, with 11 bases between them. DNA of the CDR3: TGTGCCAGCAGCTTATGGCGGGTGAGCTCCTACAATGAGCAGTTCTTC. It translates to CASSLWRVSSYNEQFF.

The chain combines TRBV28 with TRBJ2-1, with TRBD2 identical over 7 bases. J gave up 4 bases and V 5 bases, and 20 bases lay outside the gene matches. The germline CDR1 and CDR2 sequences are MDHEN and SYDVKM. The CDR3 covers 19 residues. CDR3 bases: TGTGCCAGCAGTCCGCCGGAGGGCGGGAGAGGGCAGAGTTACAATGAGCAGTTCTTC. It codes for CASSPPEGGRGQSYNEQFF. The full variable domain, completed using reference TRBV28 and TRBJ2-1, is DVKVTQSSRYLVKRTGEKVFLECVQDMDHENMFWYRQDPGLGLRLIYFSYDVKMKEKGDIPEGYSVSREKKERFSLILESASTNQTSMYLCASSPPEGGRGQSYNEQFFGPGTRLTVL.

The chain employs TRBV5-4 and TRBJ2-1, with D perhaps matching TRBD2 (5 bases). The V end was cut by 0 bases, the J end by 0 bases, with 10 bases between. Germline loops: CDR1 SGHNT, CDR2 YYREEE (reference sequence). This CDR3 has 16 amino acids. CDR3 nucleotides: TGTGCCAGCAGCTTGGCCGGGGTGAGCTCCTACAATGAGCAGTTCTTC. Translation: CASSLAGVSSYNEQFF.

V gene TRBV5-1 combines with J gene TRBJ2-7; TRBD2 matches at 7 bases. V shed 4 bases, J shed 3 bases, and the junction held 10 bases outside the gene matches. Germline V CDR1 and CDR2: SGHRS, YFSETQ. The CDR3 spans 15 residues. The CDR3 DNA reads TGCGCCAGCAGCCGGGGACTAACCGCAGGCTACGAGCAGTACTTC. It encodes CASSRGLTAGYEQYF.

The V call is TRBV7-9, the J call TRBJ2-5; D ambiguous. Germline loops: CDR1 SEHNR, CDR2 FQNEAQ (reference sequence). This CDR3 region has 15 residues. V dropped 1 base and J dropped 1 base, with 10 bases sitting between them. The CDR3 DNA follows: TGTGCCAGCAGCTTAGGTTCAGGTTTCCAAGAGACCCAGTACTTC. It encodes CASSLGSGFQETQYF.

The rearrangement joins TRBV2 to TRBJ2-2; TRBD1 matches 7 bases. This CDR3 is built from 16 residues. With 4 bases clipped from V and 4 bases from J, the junction kept 9 bases outside the gene matches. The germline V gene encodes CDR1 SNHLY and CDR2 FYNNEI. The CDR3 here is CASSARWTGGTGELFF. The CDR3 coding sequence is TGTGCCAGCAGTGCACGTTGGACAGGTGGCACCGGGGAGCTGTTTTTT.

The chain carries TRBV15 and TRBJ2-3; D is unresolved. The CDR3 runs 13 residues. V dropped 0 bases and J dropped 6 bases, with 7 bases sitting between them. In germline, CDR1 is LNHNV, CDR2 YYDKDF (reference sequence). CDR3 in amino acids: CATSRDLQDTQYF. CDR3 sequence (DNA): TGTGCCACCAGCAGAGATTTACAGGATACGCAGTATTTT.

This clone was seen more than once but under ten times. The genes are TRBV6-1 and TRBJ2-2; D is perhaps TRBD1 (5 bases). Germline CDR1 MNHNS, CDR2 SASEGT. The CDR3 loop spans 13 amino acids. V was clipped by 5 bases and J by 7 bases, with 11 bases between them. CDR3: CASSPRTYGELFF. CDR3 bases: TGTGCCAGCAGTCCCCGGACATACGGGGAGCTGTTTTTT.

The chain joins TRBV28 to TRBJ2-7; D is unclear. V lost 2 bases to trimming and J lost 10 bases, with 9 bases between them. This CDR3 spans 11 amino acids. CDR1 and CDR2 from the germline V gene are MDHEN and SYDVKM. The CDR3 sequence: CASSLGQAQYF. CDR3 DNA sequence: TGTGCCAGCAGTTTAGGGCAGGCCCAGTACTTC.

This clone occurred once. This chain uses TRBV7-2 with TRBJ1-2; no clear D gene. This CDR3 comprises 13 residues. Germline CDR1 reads SGHTA; CDR2 reads FQGNSA. With 1 base removed from V and 8 bases from J, the gap between germline ends came to 11 bases. The CDR3 DNA follows: TGTGCCAGCAGCTTAGAATACGGGATGGGCTACACCTTC. Its translation is CASSLEYGMGYTF.

This clone was found a few times. This chain uses TRBV19 with TRBJ1-5, with D possibly matching TRBD1 (6 bases). Trimming shortened V by 7 bases and J by 2 bases, and 12 bases separated the two germline ends. Germline lookup yields CDR1 LNHDA and CDR2 SQIVND (reference sequence). CDR3 length equals 14 residues. This CDR3 is CASTQPGGNQPQHF. The CDR3 bases are TGTGCCAGTACCCAACCAGGGGGCAATCAGCCCCAGCATTTT.

The rearrangement joins TRBV2 to TRBJ2-7; 10 bases line up with TRBD2. V lost 7 bases, J lost 7 bases, and 10 bases stayed unmatched. This CDR3 is built from 14 residues. Germline V gene sequence: CDR1 SNHLY, CDR2 FYNNEI. CDR3 DNA sequence: TGTGCCAGCACCTTACTAGCGGGGAGTGGGGAGCAGTACTTC. Protein: CASTLLAGSGEQYF.

The genes are TRBV7-9 and TRBJ1-1, with TRBD1 identical over 7 bases. V trimming: 2 bases; J trimming: 1 base; junction bases outside the gene matches: 4. This CDR3 contains 15 residues. Germline V CDR1 and CDR2: SEHNR, FQNEAQ (reference sequence). CDR3 residues: CASSLRQGPNTEAFF. The DNA for the CDR3 is TGTGCCAGCAGCTTACGACAGGGACCGAACACTGAAGCTTTCTTT.

In DNA, the CDR3 is TGTGCCAGCTTGCAGGGTGGGGAACGCGGCTACACCTTC. Encoded protein: CASLQGGERGYTF. V usage is TRBV2 and J usage is TRBJ1-2; D might be TRBD1 (5 bases). V was pared by 8 bases and J by 8 bases, with 18 bases between. CDR1 SNHLY and CDR2 FYNNEI come from the germline V gene. The CDR3 totals 13 residues.